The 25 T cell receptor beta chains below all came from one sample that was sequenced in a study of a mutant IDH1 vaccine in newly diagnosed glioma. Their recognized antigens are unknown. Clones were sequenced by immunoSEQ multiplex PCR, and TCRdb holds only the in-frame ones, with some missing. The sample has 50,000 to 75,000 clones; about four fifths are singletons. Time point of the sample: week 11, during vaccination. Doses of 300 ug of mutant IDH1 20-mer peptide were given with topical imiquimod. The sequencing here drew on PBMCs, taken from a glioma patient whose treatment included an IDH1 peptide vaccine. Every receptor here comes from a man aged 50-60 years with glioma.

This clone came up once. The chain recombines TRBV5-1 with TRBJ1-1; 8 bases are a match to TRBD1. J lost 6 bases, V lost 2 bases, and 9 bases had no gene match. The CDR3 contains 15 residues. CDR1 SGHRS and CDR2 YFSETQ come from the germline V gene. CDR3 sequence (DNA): TGCGCCAGCAGCTTATCACAGGGGGGGACCGCTGAAGCTTTCTTT. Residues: CASSLSQGGTAEAFF.

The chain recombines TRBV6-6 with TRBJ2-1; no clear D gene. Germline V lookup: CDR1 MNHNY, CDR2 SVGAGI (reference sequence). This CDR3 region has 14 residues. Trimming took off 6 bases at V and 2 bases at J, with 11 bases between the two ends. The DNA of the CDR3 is TGTGCCAGCAGATACACATCCGCCTACAATGAGCAGTTCTTC. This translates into CASRYTSAYNEQFF.

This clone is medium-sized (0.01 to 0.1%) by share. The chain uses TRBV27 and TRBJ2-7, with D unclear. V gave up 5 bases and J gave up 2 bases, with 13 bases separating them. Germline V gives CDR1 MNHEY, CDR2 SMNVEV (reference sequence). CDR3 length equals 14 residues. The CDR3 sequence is CASSPFLEAYEQYF. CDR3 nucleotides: TGTGCCAGCAGTCCCTTTCTAGAGGCCTACGAGCAGTACTTC.

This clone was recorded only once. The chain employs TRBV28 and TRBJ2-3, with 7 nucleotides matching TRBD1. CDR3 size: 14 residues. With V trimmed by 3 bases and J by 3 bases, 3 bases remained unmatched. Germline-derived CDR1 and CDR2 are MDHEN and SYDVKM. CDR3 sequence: CASSFDRATDTQYF. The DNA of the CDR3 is TGTGCCAGCAGTTTTGACAGGGCAACAGATACGCAGTATTTT.

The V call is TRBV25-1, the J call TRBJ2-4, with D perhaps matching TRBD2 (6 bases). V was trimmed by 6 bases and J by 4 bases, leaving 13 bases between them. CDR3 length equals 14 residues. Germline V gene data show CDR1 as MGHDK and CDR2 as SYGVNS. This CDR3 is CASSLGGEKNIQYF. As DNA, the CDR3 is TGTGCCAGCAGCCTCGGGGGAGAGAAAAACATTCAGTACTTC.

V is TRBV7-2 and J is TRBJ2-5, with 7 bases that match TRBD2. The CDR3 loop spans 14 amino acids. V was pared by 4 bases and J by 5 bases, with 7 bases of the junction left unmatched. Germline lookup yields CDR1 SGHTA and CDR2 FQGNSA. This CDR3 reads CASSSLGGWETQYF. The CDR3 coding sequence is TGTGCCAGCAGCTCACTGGGGGGGTGGGAGACCCAGTACTTC. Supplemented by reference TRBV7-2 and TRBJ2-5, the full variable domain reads GAGVSQSPSNKVTEKGKDVELRCDPISGHTALYWYRQSLGQGLEFLIYFQGNSAPDKSGLPSDRFSAERTGGSVSTLTIQRTQQEDSAVYLCASSSLGGWETQYFGPGTRLLVL.

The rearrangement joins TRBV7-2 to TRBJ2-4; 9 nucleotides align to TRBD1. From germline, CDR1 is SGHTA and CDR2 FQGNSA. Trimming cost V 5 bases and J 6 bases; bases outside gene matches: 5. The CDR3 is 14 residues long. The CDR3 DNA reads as TGTGCCAGCAGCCGGACAGGGGAGGGAAACATTCAGTACTTC. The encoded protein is CASSRTGEGNIQYF.

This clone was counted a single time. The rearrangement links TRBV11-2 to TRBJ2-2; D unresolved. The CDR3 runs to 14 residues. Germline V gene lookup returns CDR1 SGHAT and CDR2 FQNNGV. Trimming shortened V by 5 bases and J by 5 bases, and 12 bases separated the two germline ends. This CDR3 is CASSLSTRTGELFF. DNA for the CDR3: TGTGCCAGCAGCCTCTCCACCCGAACCGGGGAGCTGTTTTTT.

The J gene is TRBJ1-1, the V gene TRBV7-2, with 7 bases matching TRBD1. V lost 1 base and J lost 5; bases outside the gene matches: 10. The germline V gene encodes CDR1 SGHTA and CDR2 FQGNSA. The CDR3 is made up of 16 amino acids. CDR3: CASSLDEGARSTEAFF. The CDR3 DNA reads TGTGCCAGCAGCTTAGACGAGGGGGCGCGTAGTACTGAAGCTTTCTTT.

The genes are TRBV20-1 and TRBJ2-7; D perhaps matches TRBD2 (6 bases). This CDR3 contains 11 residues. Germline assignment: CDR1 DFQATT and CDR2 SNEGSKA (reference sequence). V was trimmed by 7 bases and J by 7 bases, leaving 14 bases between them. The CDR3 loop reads CSVLRGKEQYF. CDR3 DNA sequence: TGCAGTGTCCTCCGGGGGAAAGAGCAGTACTTC.

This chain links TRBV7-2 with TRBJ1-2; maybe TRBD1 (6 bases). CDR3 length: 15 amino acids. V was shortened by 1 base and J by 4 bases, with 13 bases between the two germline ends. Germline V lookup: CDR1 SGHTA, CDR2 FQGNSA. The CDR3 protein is CASSLELQGGYGYTF. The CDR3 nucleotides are TGTGCCAGCAGCTTAGAACTACAGGGTGGCTATGGCTACACCTTC.

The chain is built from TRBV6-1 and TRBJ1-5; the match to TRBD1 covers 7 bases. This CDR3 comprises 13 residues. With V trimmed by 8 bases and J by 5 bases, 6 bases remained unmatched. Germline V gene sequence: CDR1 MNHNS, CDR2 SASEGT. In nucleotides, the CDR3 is TGTGCCAGCGGGACAGCTCTAGATCAGCCCCAGCATTTT. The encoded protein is CASGTALDQPQHF.

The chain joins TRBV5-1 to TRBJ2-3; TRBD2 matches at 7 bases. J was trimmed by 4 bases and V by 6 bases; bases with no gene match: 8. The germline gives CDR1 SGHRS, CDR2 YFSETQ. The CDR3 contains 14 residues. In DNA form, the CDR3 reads TGCGCCAGCAAGGTGGGAGGGCCCGCAGATACGCAGTATTTT. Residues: CASKVGGPADTQYF.

CDR3 bases: TGTGCCAGCAGCCCCGGGGCCGGGACACTCTATGGCTACACCTTC. Encoded protein: CASSPGAGTLYGYTF. The V gene is TRBV5-5, the J gene TRBJ1-2; D perhaps matches TRBD1 (6 bases). Trimming left V 4 bases short and J 4 bases short, with 17 bases between. The CDR3 has 15 residues. Germline CDR1 is SGHKS and CDR2 is YYEKEE (reference sequence). Using reference TRBV5-5 and TRBJ1-2 for the parts outside the CDR3, the full variable domain is DAGVTQSPTHLIKTRGQQVTLRCSPISGHKSVSWYQQVLGQGPQFIFQYYEKEERGRGNFPDRFSARQFPNYSSELNVNALLLGDSALYLCASSPGAGTLYGYTFGSGTRLTVV.

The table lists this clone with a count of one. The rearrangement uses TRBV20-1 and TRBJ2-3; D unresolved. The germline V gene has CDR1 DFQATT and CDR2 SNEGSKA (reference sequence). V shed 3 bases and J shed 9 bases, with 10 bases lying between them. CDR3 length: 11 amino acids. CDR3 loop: CSASPERTQYF. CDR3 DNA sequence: TGCAGTGCTAGTCCTGAGAGGACGCAGTATTTT.

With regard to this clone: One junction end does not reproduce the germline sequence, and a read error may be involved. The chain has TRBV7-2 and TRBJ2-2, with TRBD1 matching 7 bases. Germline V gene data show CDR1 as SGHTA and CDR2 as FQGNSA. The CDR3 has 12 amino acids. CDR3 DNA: TGTGCCAGCAGCCCCCGAGGGGGCAGGCGGGTTTTT. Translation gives CASSPRGGRRVF.

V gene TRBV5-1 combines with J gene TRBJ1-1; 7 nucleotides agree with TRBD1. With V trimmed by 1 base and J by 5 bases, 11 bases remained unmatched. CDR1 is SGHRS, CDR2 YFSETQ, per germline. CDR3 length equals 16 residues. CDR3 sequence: CASSLQGGGGETEAFF. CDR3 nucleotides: TGCGCCAGCAGCTTGCAAGGGGGCGGAGGTGAAACTGAAGCTTTCTTT.

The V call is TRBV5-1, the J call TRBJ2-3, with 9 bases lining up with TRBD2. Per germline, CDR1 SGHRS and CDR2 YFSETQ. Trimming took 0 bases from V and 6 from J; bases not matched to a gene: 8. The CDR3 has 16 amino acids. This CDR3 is CASSLALAGAADTQYF. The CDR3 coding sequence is TGCGCCAGCAGCTTGGCGTTAGCGGGGGCGGCGGATACGCAGTATTTT.

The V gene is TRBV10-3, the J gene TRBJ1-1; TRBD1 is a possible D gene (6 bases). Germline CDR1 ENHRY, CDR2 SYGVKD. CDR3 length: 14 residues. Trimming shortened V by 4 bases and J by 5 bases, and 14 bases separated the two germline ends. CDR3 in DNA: TGTGCCATCAGTGCCAGACAGGTATCGACTGAAGCTTTCTTT. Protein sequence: CAISARQVSTEAFF.

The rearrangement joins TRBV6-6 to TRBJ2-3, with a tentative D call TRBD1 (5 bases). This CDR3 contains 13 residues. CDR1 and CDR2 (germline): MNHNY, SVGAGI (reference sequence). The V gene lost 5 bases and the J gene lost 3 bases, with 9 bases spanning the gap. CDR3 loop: CASSLQGTDTQYF. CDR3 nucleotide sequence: TGTGCCAGCAGTCTTCAGGGAACAGATACGCAGTATTTT.

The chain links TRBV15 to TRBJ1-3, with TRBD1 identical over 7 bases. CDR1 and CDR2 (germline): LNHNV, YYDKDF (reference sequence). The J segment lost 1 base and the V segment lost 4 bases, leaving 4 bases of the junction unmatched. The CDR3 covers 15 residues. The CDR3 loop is CATSTDRQSGNTIYF. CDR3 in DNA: TGTGCCACCAGCACGGACAGGCAATCTGGAAACACCATATATTTT. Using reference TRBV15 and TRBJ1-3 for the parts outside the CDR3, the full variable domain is DAMVIQNPRYQVTQFGKPVTLSCSQTLNHNVMYWYQQKSSQAPKLLFHYYDKDFNNEADTPDNFQSRRPNTSFCFLDIRSPGLGDTAMYLCATSTDRQSGNTIYFGEGSWLTVV.

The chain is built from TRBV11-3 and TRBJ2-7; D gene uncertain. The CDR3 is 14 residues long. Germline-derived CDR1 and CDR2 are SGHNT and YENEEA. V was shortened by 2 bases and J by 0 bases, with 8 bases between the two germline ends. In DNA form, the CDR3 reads TGTGCCAGCAGCTTACACCGAACCTCCTACGAGCAGTACTTC. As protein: CASSLHRTSYEQYF. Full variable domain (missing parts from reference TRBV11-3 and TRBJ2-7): EAGVVQSPRYKIIEKKQPVAFWCNPISGHNTLYWYLQNLGQGPELLIRYENEEAVDDSQLPKDRFSAERLKGVDSTLKIQPAELGDSAVYLCASSLHRTSYEQYFGPGTRLTVT.

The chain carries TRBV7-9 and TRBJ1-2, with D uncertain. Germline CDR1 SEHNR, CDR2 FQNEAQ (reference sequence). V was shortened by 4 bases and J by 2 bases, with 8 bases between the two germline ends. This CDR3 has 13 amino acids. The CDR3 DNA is TGTGCCAGCAGCTCGGGAGACAACTATGGCTACACCTTC. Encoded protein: CASSSGDNYGYTF.

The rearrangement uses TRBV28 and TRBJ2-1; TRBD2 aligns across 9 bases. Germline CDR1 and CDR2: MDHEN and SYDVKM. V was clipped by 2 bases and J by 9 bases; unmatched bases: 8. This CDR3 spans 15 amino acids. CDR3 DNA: TGTGCCAGCAGTTTAGAGGGACTAGCAGCAAGTGAGCAGTTCTTC. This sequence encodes CASSLEGLAASEQFF.

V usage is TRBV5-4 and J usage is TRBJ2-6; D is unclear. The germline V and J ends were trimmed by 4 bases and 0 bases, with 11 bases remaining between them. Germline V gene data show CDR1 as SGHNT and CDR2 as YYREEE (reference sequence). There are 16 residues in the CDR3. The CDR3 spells CASSPPPRSGANVLTF. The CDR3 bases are TGTGCCAGCAGCCCCCCTCCCCGCTCTGGGGCCAACGTCCTGACTTTC.